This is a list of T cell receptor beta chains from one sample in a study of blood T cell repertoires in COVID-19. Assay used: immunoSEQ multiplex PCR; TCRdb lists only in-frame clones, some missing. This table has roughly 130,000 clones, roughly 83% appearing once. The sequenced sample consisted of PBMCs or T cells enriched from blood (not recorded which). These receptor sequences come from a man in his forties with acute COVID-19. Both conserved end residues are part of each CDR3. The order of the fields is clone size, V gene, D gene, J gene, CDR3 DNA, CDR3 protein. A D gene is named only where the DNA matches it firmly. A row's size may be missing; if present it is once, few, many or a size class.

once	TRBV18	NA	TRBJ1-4	TGTGCCAGCTCACCGTCTCCCGAAAAACTGTTTTTT	CASSPSPEKLFF
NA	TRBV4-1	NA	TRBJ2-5	TGCGCCAGCAGCCACCTTCCGGGGACCCTAGCGGAGACCCAGTACTTC	CASSHLPGTLAETQYF
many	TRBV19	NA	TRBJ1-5	TGTGCCAGTAGTATAGATGCGGGGGAGATTGGCAATCAGCCCCAGCATTTT	CASSIDAGEIGNQPQHF
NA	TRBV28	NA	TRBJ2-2	TGTGCCAGCAGTCTTGACAGGATTAACACCGGGGAGCTGTTTTTT	CASSLDRINTGELFF
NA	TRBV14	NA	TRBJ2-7	TGTGCCAGCAGCCAAATGCCGGGACACTTTTACGAGCAGTACTTC	CASSQMPGHFYEQYF
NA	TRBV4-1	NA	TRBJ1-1	TGCGCCAGCAGGCCGCAGGGAGGTGGCACTGAAGCTTTCTTT	CASRPQGGGTEAFF
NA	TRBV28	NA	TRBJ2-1	TGTGCCAGCAGTTTATTTGGCCCTAATGAGCAGTTCTTC	CASSLFGPNEQFF
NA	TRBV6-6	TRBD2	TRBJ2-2	TGTGCCAGCGCTCTTAGCGGGGGGTCTGCCGGGGAGCTGTTTTTT	CASALSGGSAGELFF
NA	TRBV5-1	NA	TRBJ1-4	TGCGCCAGCAGCTTGGGGCTTGCCCAAGCAACTAATGAAAAACTGTTTTTT	CASSLGLAQATNEKLFF
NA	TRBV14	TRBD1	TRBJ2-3	TGTGCCAGCAGCCCCCAGGCGACAGGGGCAGATACGCAGTATTTT	CASSPQATGADTQYF
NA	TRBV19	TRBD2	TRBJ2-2	TGTGCCAGTAGCCCACTGGAGGCTAGCGGGAGGCGTGACACCGGGGAGCTGTTTTTT	CASSPLEASGRRDTGELFF
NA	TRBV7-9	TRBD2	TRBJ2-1	TGTGCCAGCGTGGCCGCGGGAGGGTGGCAGTTCTTC	CASVAAGGWQFF
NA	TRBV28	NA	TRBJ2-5	TGTGCCAGCAGTTTATTCGGGGCGGGACAAGAGACCCAGTACTTC	CASSLFGAGQETQYF
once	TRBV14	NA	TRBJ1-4	TGTGCCAGCAGCCAAGTCGATGAAAAACTGTTTTTT	CASSQVDEKLFF
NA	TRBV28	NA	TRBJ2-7	TGTGCCAGCAGTTTTTCGGCGGGTAGCTACTTC	CASSFSAGSYF
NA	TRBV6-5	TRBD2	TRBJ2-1	TGTGCCAGCAAAGCGACTAGCGGGGGAACCAATGAGCAGTTCTTC	CASKATSGGTNEQFF
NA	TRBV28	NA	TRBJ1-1	TGTGCCAGCGGACTCGGGATCACCCCGACCAGGGCTTTCTTT	CASGLGITPTRAFF
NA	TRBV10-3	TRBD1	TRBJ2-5	TGTGCCATCTCCATGGGACAGGGAGTTGGAGAGACCCAGTACTTC	CAISMGQGVGETQYF
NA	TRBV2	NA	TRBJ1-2	TGTGCCAGCAGTGAAGCGCCCGGGGTTAAGGAAGGAGGTGGCTACACCTTC	CASSEAPGVKEGGGYTF
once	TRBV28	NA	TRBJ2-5	TGTGCCAGCAGCCCCGTACAAGAGACCCAGTACTTC	CASSPVQETQYF
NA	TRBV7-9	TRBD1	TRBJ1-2	TGTGCCAGCAGCTTAGGAGGTGGGCGGGACAGGGATGGCTACACCTTC	CASSLGGGRDRDGYTF
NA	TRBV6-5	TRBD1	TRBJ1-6	TGTGCCAGCACCCGGGACAGGGGGTTTTCACCCCTCCACTTT	CASTRDRGFSPLHF
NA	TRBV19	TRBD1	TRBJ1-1	TGTGCCAGTAGTCCGGGACAGCAGCCCGGTGAAGCTTTCTTT	CASSPGQQPGEAFF
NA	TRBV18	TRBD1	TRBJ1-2	TGTGCCAGCTCACCAGGGACAGGGGGCATTCAAATCTATGGCTACACCTTC	CASSPGTGGIQIYGYTF
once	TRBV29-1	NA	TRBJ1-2	TGCAGCGTTGGTGACAGAAATTTTGGGCGGTACACCTTC	CSVGDRNFGRYTF
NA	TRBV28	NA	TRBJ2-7	TGTGCCAGCAGTTTATATCGGCGGGACGAGCAGTACTTC	CASSLYRRDEQYF
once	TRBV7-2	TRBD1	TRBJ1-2	TGTGCCAGCAGCTTAGCTTCCCCGGACAGGGTGGAGGGCTACACCTTC	CASSLASPDRVEGYTF
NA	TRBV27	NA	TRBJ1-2	TGTGCCAGCAGCATAATCAAGGGGCCCCGGGATGGCTACACCTTC	CASSIIKGPRDGYTF
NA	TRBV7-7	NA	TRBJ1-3	TGTGCCAGCAGCGCGGGGCACTCTGGAAACACCATATATTTT	CASSAGHSGNTIYF
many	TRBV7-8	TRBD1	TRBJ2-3	TGTGCCAGCAGCCCTAGCCGGGACAGGGTGCGAGATACGCAGTATTTT	CASSPSRDRVRDTQYF
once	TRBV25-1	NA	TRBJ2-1	TGTGCCAGCGTACCCAGGGGCGGGGAGGGCAATGAGCAGTTCTTC	CASVPRGGEGNEQFF
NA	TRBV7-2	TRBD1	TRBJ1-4	TGTGCCAGCAGCCCCCCGGGACAGGGCACTAATGAAAAACTGTTTTTT	CASSPPGQGTNEKLFF
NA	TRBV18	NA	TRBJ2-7	TGTGCCAGCTCACCAACCGCTTCGGGGGACTACGAGCAGTACTTC	CASSPTASGDYEQYF
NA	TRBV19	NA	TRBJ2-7	TGTGCCAGTAGTCCAGCGGAGGGGGAGCAGTACTTC	CASSPAEGEQYF
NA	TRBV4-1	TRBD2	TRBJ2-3	TGCGCCAGCAGCCAACTAGCGGGAGGCACAGATACGCAGTATTTT	CASSQLAGGTDTQYF
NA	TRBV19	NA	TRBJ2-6	TGTGCCAGTAGTAAGGCCCGAGGGCTAGGAGACGTCCTGACTTTC	CASSKARGLGDVLTF
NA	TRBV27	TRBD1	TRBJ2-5	TGTGCCAGCAGTTTATCCCACAGGGGGAGCCAAGAGACCCAGTACTTC	CASSLSHRGSQETQYF
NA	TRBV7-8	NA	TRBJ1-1	TGTGCCAGCAGCGCTCGCCCGGACACTCACACTGAAGCTTTCTTT	CASSARPDTHTEAFF
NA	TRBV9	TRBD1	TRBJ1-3	TGTGCCAGCAGCGTAGTGCCCAGGGGGGCTTTTGGAAACACCATATATTTT	CASSVVPRGAFGNTIYF
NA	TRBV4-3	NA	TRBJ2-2	TGCGCCAGCAGCCTCAAGGGAGCAACCGGGGAGCTGTTTTTT	CASSLKGATGELFF
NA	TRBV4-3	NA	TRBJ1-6	TGCGCCAGCAGCCGGGTTAAAGGGGAGGGATCACCCCTCCACTTT	CASSRVKGEGSPLHF
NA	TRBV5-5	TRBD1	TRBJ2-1	TGTGCCAGCAGCCTACATATTATGGGGACAGGCAATGAGCAGTTCTTC	CASSLHIMGTGNEQFF
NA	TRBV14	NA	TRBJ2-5	TGTGCCAGCAGCCAGGCGCGGCAGACCCAGTACTTC	CASSQARQTQYF
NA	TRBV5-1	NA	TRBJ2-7	TGCGCCAGCAGCACCGGACAATGGAGCTCCTACGAGCAGTACTTC	CASSTGQWSSYEQYF
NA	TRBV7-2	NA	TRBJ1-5	TGTGCCAGCAGCTTGATACAGGAGAATCAGCCCCAGCATTTT	CASSLIQENQPQHF
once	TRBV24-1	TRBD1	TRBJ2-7	TGTGCCACCAGTGAAGGGACAGGGAAAGACTACGAGCAGTACTTC	CATSEGTGKDYEQYF
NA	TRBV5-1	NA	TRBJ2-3	TGCGCCAGCAGCTTAGAAGAAAATAGGCAGTATTTT	CASSLEENRQYF
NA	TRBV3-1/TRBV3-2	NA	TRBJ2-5	TGTGCCAGCAGCCGGGTGGGGGACTACCAAGAGACCCAGTACTTC	CASSRVGDYQETQYF
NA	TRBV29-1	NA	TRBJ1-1	TGCAGCGTTGTTTGGCAGAAGAACACTGAAGCTTTCTTT	CSVVWQKNTEAFF
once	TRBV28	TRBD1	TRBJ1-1	TGTGCCAGCAGTTTTCGCGACAGGGGTATCTCTGAAGCTTTCTTT	CASSFRDRGISEAFF
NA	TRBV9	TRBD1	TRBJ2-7	TGTGCCAGCAGCGCCGGACAGGGGAGCTCCTACGAGCAGTACTTC	CASSAGQGSSYEQYF
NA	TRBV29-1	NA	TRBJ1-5	TGCAGCGTTGCGAATGCGAATCAGCCCCAGCATTTT	CSVANANQPQHF
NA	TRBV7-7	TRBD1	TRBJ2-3	TGTGCCAGCAGCCCCGGGACAGGGTCCACAGATACGCAGTATTTT	CASSPGTGSTDTQYF
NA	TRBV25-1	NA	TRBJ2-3	TGTGCCAGCAGTACGCGGGACCAACGAACTCAAGATACGCAGTATTTT	CASSTRDQRTQDTQYF
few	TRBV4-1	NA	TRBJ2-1	TGCGCCAGCAGCCAACAGCAGGGGAGCTCCTACAATGAGCAGTTCTTC	CASSQQQGSSYNEQFF